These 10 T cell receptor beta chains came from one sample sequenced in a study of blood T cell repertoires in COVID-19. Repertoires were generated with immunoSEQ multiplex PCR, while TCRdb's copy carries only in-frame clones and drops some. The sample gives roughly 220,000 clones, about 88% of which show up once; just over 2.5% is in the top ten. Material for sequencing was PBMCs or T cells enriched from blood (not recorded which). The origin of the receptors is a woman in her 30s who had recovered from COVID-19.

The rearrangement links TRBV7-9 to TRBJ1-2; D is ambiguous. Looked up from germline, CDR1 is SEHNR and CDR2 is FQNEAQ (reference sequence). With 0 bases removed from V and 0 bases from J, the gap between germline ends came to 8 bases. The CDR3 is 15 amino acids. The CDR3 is CASSLAPGPNYGYTF. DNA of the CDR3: TGTGCCAGCAGCTTAGCCCCGGGTCCTAACTATGGCTACACCTTC.

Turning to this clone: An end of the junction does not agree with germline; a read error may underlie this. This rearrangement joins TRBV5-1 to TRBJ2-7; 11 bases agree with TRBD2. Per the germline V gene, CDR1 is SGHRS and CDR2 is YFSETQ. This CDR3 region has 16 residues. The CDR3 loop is CASRLVATSGGYEQYF. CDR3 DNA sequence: TGCGCCAGCAGATTGGTAGCCACTAGCGGGGGCTACGAGCAGTACTTC.

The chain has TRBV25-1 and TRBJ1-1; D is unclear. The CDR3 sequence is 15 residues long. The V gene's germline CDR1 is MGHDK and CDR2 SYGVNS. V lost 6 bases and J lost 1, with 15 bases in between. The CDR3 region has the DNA TGTGCCAGCAGCGCACCTCACGAGGGGAACACTGAAGCTTTCTTT. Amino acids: CASSAPHEGNTEAFF.

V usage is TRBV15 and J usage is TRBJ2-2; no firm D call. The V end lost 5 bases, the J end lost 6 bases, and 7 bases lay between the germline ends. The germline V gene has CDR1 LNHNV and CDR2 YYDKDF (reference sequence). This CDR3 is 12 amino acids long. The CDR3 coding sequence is TGTGCCACCAGCGAAGCTTCCGGGGAGCTGTTTTTT. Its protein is CATSEASGELFF.

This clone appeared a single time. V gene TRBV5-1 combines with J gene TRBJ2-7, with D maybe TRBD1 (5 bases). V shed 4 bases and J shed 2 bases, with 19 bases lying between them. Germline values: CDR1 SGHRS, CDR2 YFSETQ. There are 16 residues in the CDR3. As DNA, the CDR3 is TGCGCCAGCAGCCTAAGCTTTAGACAGAGAACCTACGAGCAGTACTTC. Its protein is CASSLSFRQRTYEQYF.

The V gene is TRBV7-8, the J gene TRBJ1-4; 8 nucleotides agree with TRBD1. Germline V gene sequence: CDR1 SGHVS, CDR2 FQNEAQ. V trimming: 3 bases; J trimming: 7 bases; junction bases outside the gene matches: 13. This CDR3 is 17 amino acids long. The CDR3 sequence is CASSFRTGKSRPEKLFF. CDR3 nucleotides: TGTGCCAGCAGCTTTAGGACAGGGAAAAGCCGTCCTGAAAAACTGTTTTTT. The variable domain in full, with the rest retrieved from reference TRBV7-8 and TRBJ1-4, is GAGVSQSPRYKVAKRGQDVALRCDPISGHVSLFWYQQALGQGPEFLTYFQNEAQLDKSGLPSDRFFAERPEGSVSTLKIQRTQQEDSAVYLCASSFRTGKSRPEKLFFGSGTQLSVL.

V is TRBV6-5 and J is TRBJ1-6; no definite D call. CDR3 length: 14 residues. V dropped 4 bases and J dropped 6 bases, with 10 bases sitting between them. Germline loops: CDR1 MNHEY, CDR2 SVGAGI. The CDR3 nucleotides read TGTGCCAGCAGTTTAAGGAGTTTTAATTCACCCCTCCACTTT. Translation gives CASSLRSFNSPLHF.

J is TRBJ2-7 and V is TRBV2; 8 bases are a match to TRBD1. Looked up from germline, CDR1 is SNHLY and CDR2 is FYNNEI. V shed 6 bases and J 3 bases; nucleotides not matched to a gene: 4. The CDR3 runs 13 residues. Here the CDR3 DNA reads TGTGCCAGCAGGCAGGGGGCAAGCTACGAGCAGTACTTC. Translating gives CASRQGASYEQYF. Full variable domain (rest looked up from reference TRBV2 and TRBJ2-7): EPEVTQTPSHQVTQMGQEVILRCVPISNHLYFYWYRQILGQKVEFLVSFYNNEISEKSEIFDDQFSVERPDGSNFTLKIRSTKLEDSAMYFCASRQGASYEQYFGPGTRLTVT.

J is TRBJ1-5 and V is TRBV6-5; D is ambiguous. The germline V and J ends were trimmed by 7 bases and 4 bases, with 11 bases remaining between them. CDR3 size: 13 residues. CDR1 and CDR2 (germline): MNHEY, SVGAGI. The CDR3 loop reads CASTPGGNQPQHF. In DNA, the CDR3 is TGTGCCAGCACCCCAGGCGGGAATCAGCCCCAGCATTTT.

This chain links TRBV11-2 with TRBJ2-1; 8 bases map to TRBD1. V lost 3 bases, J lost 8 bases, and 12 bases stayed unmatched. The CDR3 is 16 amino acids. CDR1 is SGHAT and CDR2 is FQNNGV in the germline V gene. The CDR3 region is CASSFQNRGVIDEQFF. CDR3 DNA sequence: TGTGCCAGCAGCTTCCAGAACAGGGGGGTAATCGATGAGCAGTTCTTC.